This TCR beta chain was sequenced for a study of tumor-infiltrating lymphocytes in oesophageal squamous cell carcinoma. One entry per CDR3 protein results from TCRdb running MiXCR on the PCR reads. The data show about 12,000 distinct CDR3 sequences, 50% to 60% seen once. This clonotype was found a few times. V gave up 5 bases and J gave up 6 bases, with 14 bases separating them. The germline V gene has CDR1 MNHEY and CDR2 SVGEGT. This CDR3 is built from 13 residues. The source of this sequence is a female donor with esophageal squamous cell carcinoma. Source material: esophageal tumor tissue. The V gene is TRBV6-2 or TRBV6-3, the J gene TRBJ2-7; D is perhaps TRBD1 (6 bases). The CDR3 spells CASSATGSGEQYF. The CDR3, as DNA: TGTGCCAGCAGTGCCACAGGGTCCGGCGAGCAGTACTTC.